Described below is a single TCR beta chain sequence and its context. Its antigen is currently not known. No base quality values were provided; no much bigger clone lies one nucleotide off. This entry is derived from a study of T cells in Graves' hyperthyroidism and ophthalmopathy (dated by TCRdb to between 2018 and 2020). Turning to the overall study: Peripheral blood was collected at initial diagnosis, before any treatment. The paper describes TCR Vbeta CDR3 sequencing of around 140 peripheral blood samples, made up of 43 ophthalmopathy patients, 70 to 75 hyperthyroidism patients and 17 progressor patients. In addition, the study compared T-cell repertoires in thyroid tissue and in blood from six Graves' hyperthyroidism patients. The roughly 90 discovery patients were divided at random into training and test sets in a 7:3 ratio. An independent validation cohort of under 20 hyperthyroidism patients and approximately 15 patients who later progressed to ophthalmopathy tested prospective prediction of ophthalmopathy. After blood sampling, hyperthyroidism patients were treated with methimazole at a starting dose of 30 mg daily, and ophthalmopathy patients were treated with high-dose intravenous methylprednisolone. TCR V-J signatures able to tell the groups apart were searched for in a discovery cohort of about a hundred patients, of whom 40 to 45 had Graves' ophthalmopathy and about 55 had stable Graves' hyperthyroidism. Overall results and qualifications from the work: In validation, progression to ophthalmopathy was predicted by the model with roughly 71% sensitivity and 72.22% specificity, a median of roughly six months before onset. Ophthalmopathy was separated from stable hyperthyroidism by a 13 V-J signature model, with around 90% sensitivity and roughly 81% specificity obtained in cross-validation and 80%/75% obtained in testing. Most expanded thyroid clonotypes (frequency above 0.001) were also detected in blood, a finding suggesting that blood repertoires may reflect thyroid immune responses. Sample size was not statistically predetermined, and blinding of investigators to group allocation was not performed.

The hyperthyroidism patients were between 18 and 65 years old and newly diagnosed, with a disease duration of less than 2 months. Any patient with an uncontrolled infection, another autoimmune disease, pregnancy or lactation was excluded. Diagnoses were established on the basis of clinical symptoms, serum thyroxine and TRAb, thyroid ultrasound, and orbital computed tomography. For progressor patients, blood was drawn at the first diagnosis of hyperthyroidism, before any ophthalmopathy symptoms had appeared. PBMCs were separated from 10 ml of fresh peripheral blood using Ficoll-Paque density gradient centrifugation. Progressor patients were initially diagnosed with Graves' hyperthyroidism and developed ophthalmopathy during follow-up. Trizol reagent was used to extract total RNA, and RNA quality was then checked on an Agilent 2100 Bioanalyzer. The TCR beta CDR3 regions were amplified from RNA transcripts. The TCR CDR3 was subjected to a first round of RT-PCR using the HTBI primer set and the Qiagen OneStep RT-PCR kit. A second multiplex PCR round built the libraries, followed by size selection and purification. Sequencing of the libraries was done on an Illumina HiSeq2000 using paired-end 100 bp reads. In the source study's methods: SOAPnuke was used to process the raw data, removing reads that contained adapters or uncalled bases, had a mean Phred below 15, or lacked an exact match to the constant primer or identifier. High-quality paired reads were merged using COPE v1.2.5, and each unique nucleotide sequence was defined as a clonotype. MiTCR v1.1 was used to align the clonotypes against IMGT TRBV, TRBD and TRBJ reference segments. Only V-J combinations with frequency above 0.0001, covering 99.2% of repertoires, were analysed. The TCS score was defined as the ratio of F50 (clonal expansion) to E x V (chaos), calculated using BLOSUM62-based TCRdist between CDR3 peptides within each V-J. Welch's t-statistics and random forest reduced several hundred V-J features to 10 to 15, which were used in a naive Bayes classifier (R e1071). TCRdb reprocessing: public reads trimmed at Q25 with fastp, clones called with MiXCR, in-frame beta chains kept. Rows with a matching CDR3 protein are joined into one entry that keeps the most common DNA and genes. Clone size and V and J calls follow TCRdb, not the original study. Counted in this sample were around 700,000 distinct CDR3 sequences; about 19% of them appeared once. The ten most abundant clones make up about a sixth of the sample.

Inclusive of the bounding cysteine and phenylalanine, the CDR3 is 17 residues long. The read is trimmed to its CDR3 DNA, 51 bases read in frame from base 1. Per the germline V gene (reference sequence), LNHDA is the CDR1 and SQIVND is the CDR2. V is trimmed back by 3 bases and J by 4 bases, and the junction contains 5 bases that no gene match accounts for. This TCR was recovered from a woman aged 50 to 60 with Graves' hyperthyroidism that later progressed to Graves' ophthalmopathy. The chain employs TRBV19 and TRBJ2-1, and 14 bases in between align with TRBD2. Input material: blood. The DNA sequence is as follows: TGTGCCAGTAGTATTAGTGGGACTAGCGGGGGTTACAATGAGCAGTTCTTC. This translates into CASSISGTSGGYNEQFF.